The rows below give T cell receptor beta chains drawn from one sample of a study of blood T cell repertoires in COVID-19. Assay: immunoSEQ multiplex PCR; the TCRdb copy retains only in-frame clones and omits some. The data contain approximately 390,000 clones, approximately 87% of them singletons. The specimen was PBMCs or T cells enriched from blood (not recorded which). All receptors derive from a woman aged 45 to 65 who had recovered from COVID-19. CDR3s include the opening cysteine and the closing phenylalanine or tryptophan. The D gene is left open where the match is weak. Size is omitted from some rows. Given values are once, few, many or a class for expanded clones.

V gene: TRBV4-3
D gene: TRBD2
J gene: TRBJ2-7
clone size: .
CDR3 protein: CASSQTTSGGGLNYEQYF
CDR3 DNA: TGCGCCAGCAGCCAAACGACTAGCGGGGGGGGCTTAAACTACGAGCAGTACTTC

V gene: TRBV30
D gene: .
J gene: TRBJ1-2
clone size: .
CDR3 protein: CAWSGLNYGYTF
CDR3 DNA: TGTGCCTGGAGTGGACTGAACTATGGCTACACCTTC

V gene: TRBV4-2
D gene: TRBD1
J gene: TRBJ1-5
clone size: .
CDR3 protein: CASSQDPQDRDSNQPQHF
CDR3 DNA: TGTGCCAGCAGCCAAGACCCTCAAGACAGGGATAGCAATCAGCCCCAGCATTTT

V gene: TRBV2
D gene: TRBD1
J gene: TRBJ1-2
clone size: .
CDR3 protein: CASSNQGDLGGYTF
CDR3 DNA: TGTGCCAGCAGCAATCAGGGGGATCTGGGTGGCTACACCTTC

V gene: TRBV7-9
D gene: .
J gene: TRBJ2-5
clone size: .
CDR3 protein: CASSLAELVGETQYF
CDR3 DNA: TGTGCCAGCAGCTTAGCGGAACTAGTGGGAGAGACCCAGTACTTC

V gene: TRBV25-1
D gene: .
J gene: TRBJ1-4
clone size: few
CDR3 protein: CASARGVTTNEKLFF
CDR3 DNA: TGTGCCAGCGCCCGGGGGGTAACAACTAATGAAAAACTGTTTTTT

V gene: TRBV5-1
D gene: TRBD1
J gene: TRBJ1-2
clone size: once
CDR3 protein: CASSRGQEGGGYTF
CDR3 DNA: TGCGCCAGCAGCCGAGGACAGGAAGGTGGCGGCTACACCTTC

V gene: TRBV18
D gene: .
J gene: TRBJ2-6
clone size: .
CDR3 protein: CASSPATPGSGANVLTF
CDR3 DNA: TGTGCCAGCTCACCCGCAACTCCAGGCTCTGGGGCCAACGTCCTGACTTTC

V gene: TRBV7-2
D gene: .
J gene: TRBJ1-4
clone size: .
CDR3 protein: CASSLAKSGGEKLFF
CDR3 DNA: TGTGCCAGCAGCTTAGCGAAGAGTGGCGGGGAAAAACTGTTTTTT

V gene: TRBV2
D gene: .
J gene: TRBJ1-1
clone size: .
CDR3 protein: CARGARMNTEAFF
CDR3 DNA: TGTGCCAGGGGGGCTCGGATGAACACTGAAGCTTTCTTT

V gene: TRBV6-5
D gene: TRBD2
J gene: TRBJ2-3
clone size: .
CDR3 protein: CASSRGGGFPDTQYF
CDR3 DNA: TGTGCCAGCAGCCGGGGGGGTGGGTTCCCAGATACGCAGTATTTT

V gene: TRBV5-1
D gene: .
J gene: TRBJ2-7
clone size: .
CDR3 protein: CASSSDSRFYEQYF
CDR3 DNA: TGCGCCAGCAGCTCCGACAGTCGCTTCTACGAGCAGTACTTC

V gene: TRBV27
D gene: .
J gene: TRBJ1-5
clone size: .
CDR3 protein: CASSLDGAWSNQPQHF
CDR3 DNA: TGTGCCAGCAGTTTAGATGGGGCTTGGAGCAATCAGCCCCAGCATTTT

V gene: TRBV7-2
D gene: .
J gene: TRBJ2-7
clone size: .
CDR3 protein: CASSPGEPTTGPGAYEQYF
CDR3 DNA: TGTGCCAGCAGCCCCGGGGAACCCACGACAGGCCCCGGAGCCTACGAGCAGTACTTC

V gene: TRBV24-1
D gene: .
J gene: TRBJ2-1
clone size: .
CDR3 protein: CATSDSDEQFF
CDR3 DNA: TGTGCCACCAGTGACAGCGATGAGCAGTTCTTC

V gene: TRBV19
D gene: .
J gene: TRBJ2-7
clone size: few
CDR3 protein: CASSPNPPYEQYF
CDR3 DNA: TGTGCCAGTAGTCCCAATCCCCCCTACGAGCAGTACTTC

V gene: TRBV10-3
D gene: .
J gene: TRBJ2-1
clone size: .
CDR3 protein: CAITKKRLSVNNEQFF
CDR3 DNA: TGTGCCATCACAAAAAAGCGGCTATCAGTTAACAATGAGCAGTTCTTC

V gene: TRBV19
D gene: .
J gene: TRBJ1-4
clone size: .
CDR3 protein: CASRPTDLGNEKLFF
CDR3 DNA: TGTGCCAGTAGACCGACAGATCTGGGTAATGAAAAACTGTTTTTT

V gene: TRBV7-6
D gene: TRBD2
J gene: TRBJ2-5
clone size: .
CDR3 protein: CAIGGGETQYF
CDR3 DNA: TGTGCCATCGGGGGGGGCGAGACCCAGTACTTC

V gene: TRBV7-2
D gene: .
J gene: TRBJ1-2
clone size: once
CDR3 protein: CASSSLWGENGYTF
CDR3 DNA: TGTGCCAGCAGCTCCCTGTGGGGCGAGAATGGCTACACCTTC

V gene: TRBV7-9
D gene: .
J gene: TRBJ1-4
clone size: .
CDR3 protein: CASSNGGILIYEKLFF
CDR3 DNA: TGTGCCAGCAGCAACGGAGGAATATTAATCTATGAAAAACTGTTTTTT

V gene: TRBV19
D gene: .
J gene: TRBJ1-1
clone size: .
CDR3 protein: CASGQGGGWTEAFF
CDR3 DNA: TGTGCCAGCGGGCAGGGCGGGGGATGGACTGAAGCTTTCTTT

V gene: TRBV3-1/TRBV3-2
D gene: .
J gene: TRBJ1-1
clone size: .
CDR3 protein: CASSYSGGTEAFF
CDR3 DNA: TGTGCCAGCAGCTACTCGGGGGGGACTGAAGCTTTCTTT

V gene: TRBV10-3
D gene: .
J gene: TRBJ1-5
clone size: .
CDR3 protein: CAIRDLLDQPQHF
CDR3 DNA: TGTGCCATCAGAGACTTACTTGATCAGCCCCAGCATTTT

V gene: TRBV5-1
D gene: .
J gene: TRBJ2-3
clone size: .
CDR3 protein: CASSQNPGDATDTQYF
CDR3 DNA: TGCGCCAGCAGCCAGAATCCAGGGGACGCCACAGATACGCAGTATTTT

V gene: TRBV28
D gene: .
J gene: TRBJ1-5
clone size: once
CDR3 protein: CASSIGGRSNQPQHF
CDR3 DNA: TGTGCCAGCAGCATCGGGGGGAGGTCCAATCAGCCCCAGCATTTT

V gene: TRBV27
D gene: TRBD2
J gene: TRBJ2-2
clone size: .
CDR3 protein: CASSTGLAGVNTGELFF
CDR3 DNA: TGTGCCAGCAGTACCGGACTAGCGGGTGTCAACACCGGGGAGCTGTTTTTT

V gene: TRBV5-1
D gene: TRBD1
J gene: TRBJ2-7
clone size: .
CDR3 protein: CASSLGDRGSNEQYF
CDR3 DNA: TGCGCCAGCAGCTTGGGGGACAGGGGTTCGAACGAGCAGTACTTC

V gene: TRBV9
D gene: .
J gene: TRBJ2-5
clone size: few
CDR3 protein: CASSETGTLQETQYF
CDR3 DNA: TGTGCCAGCAGCGAGACCGGGACACTCCAAGAGACCCAGTACTTC

V gene: TRBV3-1/TRBV3-2
D gene: .
J gene: TRBJ2-6
clone size: few
CDR3 protein: CASSQARGSGANVLTF
CDR3 DNA: TGTGCCAGCAGCCAAGCTAGGGGGTCCGGGGCCAACGTCCTGACTTTC

V gene: TRBV6-2/TRBV6-3
D gene: .
J gene: TRBJ1-1
clone size: .
CDR3 protein: CASSYPRRPGGTEAFF
CDR3 DNA: TGTGCCAGCAGTTACCCGCGGCGTCCGGGGGGCACTGAAGCTTTCTTT

V gene: TRBV6-1
D gene: TRBD2
J gene: TRBJ2-1
clone size: .
CDR3 protein: CASSEATSGGNEQFF
CDR3 DNA: TGTGCCAGCAGTGAGGCAACTAGCGGGGGGAATGAGCAGTTCTTC

V gene: TRBV15
D gene: TRBD1
J gene: TRBJ1-2
clone size: .
CDR3 protein: CATSRDPTDRDYYGYTF
CDR3 DNA: TGTGCCACCAGCAGAGATCCCACTGACAGGGACTACTATGGCTACACCTTC

V gene: TRBV7-2
D gene: TRBD1
J gene: TRBJ1-1
clone size: few
CDR3 protein: CASSLRQGRGRGIEAFF
CDR3 DNA: TGTGCCAGCAGCTTACGACAGGGACGAGGTAGGGGCATTGAAGCTTTCTTT

V gene: TRBV11-2
D gene: TRBD1
J gene: TRBJ1-1
clone size: .
CDR3 protein: CASSLGEGQGFGLGAEAFF
CDR3 DNA: TGTGCCAGCAGCTTAGGAGAGGGACAGGGTTTTGGGCTAGGGGCTGAAGCTTTCTTT

V gene: TRBV7-8
D gene: .
J gene: TRBJ1-5
clone size: .
CDR3 protein: CASSLRPYSNQPQHF
CDR3 DNA: TGTGCCAGCAGCTTACGCCCCTATAGCAATCAGCCCCAGCATTTT

V gene: TRBV7-2
D gene: .
J gene: TRBJ2-3
clone size: .
CDR3 protein: CASRLGGGADTQYF
CDR3 DNA: TGTGCCAGCAGACTAGGGGGAGGGGCCGATACGCAGTATTTT

V gene: TRBV27
D gene: TRBD1
J gene: TRBJ1-6
clone size: .
CDR3 protein: CASSRDRILNSPLHF
CDR3 DNA: TGTGCCAGCAGCAGGGACAGAATTCTTAATTCACCCCTCCACTTT

V gene: TRBV29-1
D gene: .
J gene: TRBJ1-2
clone size: .
CDR3 protein: CSVEDPVARSGYTF
CDR3 DNA: TGCAGCGTTGAAGATCCGGTTGCCCGGAGTGGCTACACCTTC

V gene: TRBV27
D gene: TRBD1
J gene: TRBJ1-4
clone size: .
CDR3 protein: CASSSKLRQGGRTNEKLFF
CDR3 DNA: TGTGCCAGCAGTTCCAAGCTGAGACAGGGTGGAAGGACTAATGAAAAACTGTTTTTT

V gene: TRBV3-1/TRBV3-2
D gene: .
J gene: TRBJ2-1
clone size: .
CDR3 protein: CASSQASYNEQFF
CDR3 DNA: TGTGCCAGCAGCCAAGCATCCTACAATGAGCAGTTCTTC

V gene: TRBV3-1/TRBV3-2
D gene: .
J gene: TRBJ2-3
clone size: .
CDR3 protein: CASRPSLGQTQYF
CDR3 DNA: TGTGCCAGCAGACCATCACTAGGGCAAACGCAGTATTTT

V gene: TRBV13
D gene: .
J gene: TRBJ1-5
clone size: .
CDR3 protein: CASSFGDSNQPQHF
CDR3 DNA: TGTGCCAGCAGCTTCGGGGATAGCAATCAGCCCCAGCATTTT